What follows describes a single TCR beta chain. What it recognizes is unknown. The data originate from a study of PD-1 blockade in classical Hodgkin lymphoma. For the study at large: Administration of nivolumab to patients was at 3 mg/kg intravenously every 2 weeks. Study-wide results and caveats: CD4+ TCR diversity, unlike CD8+, climbed significantly by C4D1. Reasons behind the repertoire differences stay unclear, perhaps disease activity or earlier therapy.

The CDR3 loop spans 13 amino acids. Germline V gene data show CDR1 as KGHSH and CDR2 as LQKENI. The ends were cut back, 3 bases at V and 6 bases at J, with 9 bases in the middle. Every patient was affected by relapse after autologous stem cell transplantation, while exposure to brentuximab vedotin was not uniform. CD8+ T cells were isolated from thawed PBMCs by magnetic negative selection. Reported best responses ranged across complete response, partial response or progressive disease. The table came from immunoSEQ multiplex PCR; TCRdb's copy has only in-frame clones and leaves some out. The table shows about 12,000 clones, with roughly 84% occurring only once.

This specimen was CD8+ T cells from blood, taken at baseline. The receptor was isolated from a human donor with classical Hodgkin lymphoma. This sequence joins TRBV18 and TRBJ2-1; the D gene is possibly TRBD1 (5 bases). Here the CDR3 reads CASSPGHFNEQFF. The DNA for the CDR3 is TGTGCCAGCTCACCCGGACACTTCAATGAGCAGTTCTTC. Drawing the rest from reference TRBV18 and TRBJ2-1, the complete variable domain is NAGVMQNPRHLVRRRGQEARLRCSPMKGHSHVYWYRQLPEEGLKFMVYLQKENIIDESGMPKERFSAEFPKEGPSILRIQQVVRGDSAAYFCASSPGHFNEQFFGPGTRLTVL.